This T cell receptor beta chain is from a study of metastatic and nonmetastatic thyroid tumors. Through MiXCR, TCRdb re-clonotyped the PCR reads. Of 70,000 or so clones detected, approximately 15% appear once; the ten largest clones hold over 6%. This clone was seen more than once but under ten times. This could be a read error, since a much larger clone is one nucleotide away. The same CDR3 also results from other DNA sequences found in this sample. The CDR3 totals 13 residues. CDR1 SQVTM and CDR2 ANQGSEA come from the germline V gene. V was pared by 4 bases and J by 3 bases, with 4 bases of the junction left unmatched. Patients had received no treatment of any kind before thyroid surgery.

The receptor was isolated from a male donor with papillary thyroid cancer or a benign thyroid nodule (not recorded which). Some clones in this sample may be carry-over from other donors' samples. Sequencing input: blood. The chain joins TRBV29-1 to TRBJ1-1, with TRBD1 matching 8 bases. CDR3: CSVAGTGYTEAFF. In DNA form, the CDR3 reads TGCAGCGTTGCCGGGACAGGTTACACTGAAGCTTTCTTT.